This T cell receptor beta chain was found in a study of regulatory T cells in long-lasting Graves disease. As for the study in general: Newly diagnosed Graves' patients had under 3 months of antithyroid drugs.

Researchers made TCR beta libraries by using iRepertoire HTBI primers and running Arm-PCR on CDR3 regions. TCRdb reprocessed the multiplex PCR reads via MiXCR and lists one record per CDR3 protein. The sample holds 580,000 or so distinct CDR3 sequences; roughly 15% are singletons and the top ten take approximately 12%. This clonotype was observed many times. This sample's time point: newly diagnosed GD, antithyroid drugs for less than 3 months. The TCR library was made from RNA that had been extracted from PBMCs in TRIzol. The V segment lost 3 bases and the J segment 12 bases; nucleotides outside the gene matches: 12. This CDR3 is 15 amino acids long. From germline, CDR1 is LNHNV and CDR2 YYDKDF (reference sequence). The sample was also linked to a second study, of T cells in Graves' hyperthyroidism and ophthalmopathy. This second study says: Ophthalmopathy was distinguished from stable hyperthyroidism by 13 V-J signatures.

The chain links TRBV15 to TRBJ2-7, with 12 bases fitting TRBD1. The sequences come from peripheral blood mononuclear cells (PBMCs), collected at new diagnosis, from a patient treated with antithyroid drugs. The source is a man younger than 35 with Graves disease. CDR3 in amino acids: CATSSRGGQGAHLYF. The CDR3 bases are TGTGCCACCAGCAGCCGAGGGGGACAGGGGGCGCATCTGTACTTC.